This T cell receptor (beta chain) originates from a study of neoadjuvant anti-PD-1 for oral cavity cancer. Study context: Most patients had three to four biweekly doses of 3 mg/kg nivolumab before resection. Patients without progression received a fourth nivolumab dose around day 43, then surgical resection on days 50-56.

Findings and caveats of the study: Pretreatment Treg/Th17 ratio correlated inversely with post-treatment tumor clonality.

The data were produced by immunoSEQ multiplex PCR, yet TCRdb's version contains in-frame clones alone and is incomplete. The sample has about 68,000 clones, around 83% seen once. The CDR3 contains 13 residues. J was trimmed by 6 bases and V by 3 bases; bases with no gene match: 3. Germline CDR1 and CDR2: LNHDA and SQIVND (reference sequence). A word on this clone: What it recognizes is unknown.

Time point described: after neoadjuvant nivolumab, at surgical resection. The chain links TRBV19 to TRBJ2-7; TRBD2 matches at 9 bases. The specimen was PBMCs, collected after nivolumab (anti-PD-1) treatment. The sequence came from a person aged 35-79 years with oral cavity squamous cell carcinoma. CDR3 nucleotide sequence: TGTGCCAGTAGTATGCGGGAGGGGTCCGAGCAGTACTTC. This translates into CASSMREGSEQYF.